This paragraph reports one TCR beta chain. Its antigen remains unknown. Assay used: immunoSEQ multiplex PCR; TCRdb lists only in-frame clones, some missing. The sample shows about 2.4 million clones, 80% to 95% of them seen only once. These data belong to a study of shared clonotypes between healthy human individuals. Turning to the study itself: The donor group consisted of a couple of women and three men, aged 18 to 49. Study-wide points: Naive subsets, compared against memory subsets, generally had larger estimated richness values. Generation probability values for non-shared clonotypes were lower than those for clonotypes shared by all four donors.

This CDR3 comprises 15 residues. Trimming cost V 5 bases and J 4 bases; bases outside gene matches: 10. The V gene's germline CDR1 is SGHAT and CDR2 FQNNGV. The study drew its donors from healthy HIV-negative adults without recent acute infections or vaccinations. This rearrangement joins TRBV11-2 to TRBJ2-7; 8 nucleotides match TRBD1. Sequencing used naive CD4+ T cells from PBMCs. Subset noted: CD45RA+ positively selected. This TCR was sampled from a man aged 18-30 years in good health. Some clones in this sample may be carry-over from other donors' samples. The CDR3 spells CASSAGGTGAYEQYF. CDR3 coding DNA: TGTGCCAGCAGCGCAGGGGGGACAGGAGCTTACGAGCAGTACTTC.